These 8 T cell receptor beta chains originate from one sample sequenced in a study of blood T cell repertoires in COVID-19. The assay was immunoSEQ multiplex PCR, and TCRdb's table has in-frame clones only and misses some. The table lists roughly 150,000 clones, approximately 82% of them singletons. Sample: peripheral blood. These receptor sequences come from a man aged 60 to 69 who had recovered from COVID-19.

The gene calls are TRBV4-3 and TRBJ2-3, with unresolved D. The germline CDR1 and CDR2 sequences are LGHNA and YSLEER. The CDR3 sequence is 17 residues long. Trimming shortened V by 1 base and J by 0 bases, and 14 bases separated the two germline ends. Here the CDR3 reads CASSQGVGRASTDTQYF. The CDR3 DNA reads as TGCGCCAGCAGCCAAGGTGTGGGCCGCGCTAGCACAGATACGCAGTATTTT.

This clone was observed a few times. V and J are TRBV6-6 and TRBJ1-5, with D possibly being TRBD1 (6 bases). The CDR3 has 16 amino acids. The germline CDR1 and CDR2 sequences are MNHNY and SVGAGI (reference sequence). Trimming removed 6 bases from V and 4 bases from J, with 19 bases in between. In DNA, the CDR3 is TGTGCCAGCAGAATTACAGGGCTGGCCGAAAATCAGCCCCAGCATTTT. This translates into CASRITGLAENQPQHF.

The chain combines TRBV6-2 or TRBV6-3 with TRBJ2-1; 12 nucleotides line up with TRBD2. Trimming at V came to 4 bases and at J to 5 bases, leaving 21 bases not matched to a gene. The CDR3 contains 21 residues. Per germline, CDR1 MNHEY and CDR2 SVGEGT. CDR3 DNA: TGTGCCAGCAGTTCCCTATCTCGGACTAGCGGGAAAGGGTACATAGACAATGAGCAGTTCTTC. It is translated as CASSSLSRTSGKGYIDNEQFF.

This sequence joins TRBV4-3 and TRBJ2-5; 8 bases are a match to TRBD2. The CDR3 has 15 residues. In germline, CDR1 is LGHNA, CDR2 YSLEER. Trimming at V came to 4 bases and at J to 1 base, leaving 5 bases not matched to a gene. The CDR3 reads CASSPLGLAQETQYF. CDR3 nucleotides: TGCGCCAGCAGCCCACTCGGACTAGCCCAAGAGACCCAGTACTTC.

This clone was counted between two and nine times. The chain combines TRBV28 with TRBJ2-7; 9 nucleotides line up with TRBD1. The CDR3 sequence is 14 residues long. CDR1 MDHEN and CDR2 SYDVKM come from the germline V gene. J gave up 1 base and V 7 bases, and 5 bases lay outside the gene matches. The CDR3 region has the DNA TGTGCCAGCAATCCAGGGACAGGGTCCTACGAGCAGTACTTC. It is translated as CASNPGTGSYEQYF. Full variable domain (outside the CDR3, taken from reference TRBV28 and TRBJ2-7): DVKVTQSSRYLVKRTGEKVFLECVQDMDHENMFWYRQDPGLGLRLIYFSYDVKMKEKGDIPEGYSVSREKKERFSLILESASTNQTSMYLCASNPGTGSYEQYFGPGTRLTVT.

V usage is TRBV7-3 and J usage is TRBJ1-5; 9 nucleotides line up with TRBD1. The CDR3 is 13 amino acids. The J segment lost 7 bases and the V segment lost 5 bases, leaving 3 bases of the junction unmatched. Germline CDR1 is SGHTA and CDR2 is FQGTGA. The CDR3 here is CASSLGQGQPQHF. CDR3 in DNA: TGTGCCAGCAGCCTCGGACAGGGGCAGCCCCAGCATTTT.

V gene TRBV5-4 combines with J gene TRBJ1-1, with 9 bases that match TRBD1. The CDR3 sequence is 16 residues long. CDR1 is SGHNT, CDR2 YYREEE, per germline (reference sequence). The ends lost 4 bases at V and 2 bases at J; junction bases unmatched: 9. This CDR3 is CASSTPGTGLNTEAFF. The CDR3 coding sequence is TGTGCCAGCAGCACCCCCGGGACAGGGTTAAACACTGAAGCTTTCTTT.

The DNA for the CDR3 is TGTGCCAACGGACAGGGGGCCAGTATCTACAATGAGCAGTTCTTC. Translation gives CANGQGASIYNEQFF. The gene calls are TRBV21-1 and TRBJ2-1; the table's TRBD1 call for D was not verified on the DNA. TRBV21-1 is a pseudogene segment. The CDR3 is 15 residues long.